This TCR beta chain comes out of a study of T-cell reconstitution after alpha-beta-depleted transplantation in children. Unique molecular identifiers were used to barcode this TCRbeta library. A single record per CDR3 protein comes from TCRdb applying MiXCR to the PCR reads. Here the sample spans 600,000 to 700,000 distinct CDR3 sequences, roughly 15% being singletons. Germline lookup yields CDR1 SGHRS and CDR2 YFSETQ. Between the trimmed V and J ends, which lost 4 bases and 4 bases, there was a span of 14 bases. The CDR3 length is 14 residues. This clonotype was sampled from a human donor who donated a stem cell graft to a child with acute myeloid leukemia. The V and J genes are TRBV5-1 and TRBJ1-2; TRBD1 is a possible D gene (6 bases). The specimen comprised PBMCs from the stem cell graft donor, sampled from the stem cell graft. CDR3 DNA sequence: TGCGCCAGCAGCCCAGGGGACGGCCTCTATGGCTACACCTTC. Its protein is CASSPGDGLYGYTF. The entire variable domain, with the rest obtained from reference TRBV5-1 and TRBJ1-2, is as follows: KAGVTQTPRYLIKTRGQQVTLSCSPISGHRSVSWYQQTPGQGLQFLFEYFSETQRNKGNFPGRFSGRQFSNSRSEMNVSTLELGDSALYLCASSPGDGLYGYTFGSGTRLTVV.